The source of this T cell receptor (beta chain) is a study of PD-L1 blockade in urothelial cancer. Regarding the study as a whole: Tumor-associated blood clones were expanded more by durable-benefit patients at 3 weeks.

Comment on this clone: The target antigen is unknown.

The CDR3 runs to 16 residues. Germline-derived CDR1 and CDR2 are SEHNR and FQNEAQ (reference sequence). Trimming cost V 0 bases and J 0 bases; bases outside gene matches: 2. Time point denoted: pretreatment peripheral blood. TCRdb keeps only in-frame clones here, not all; method: immunoSEQ multiplex PCR. This sample carries 85,000 to 95,000 clones, roughly nine tenths of them seen once, and the ten largest clones take over 0.95%. Sequenced here: PBMCs, sampled around atezolizumab (anti-PD-L1) treatment. This sequence was found in a woman older than 75 with urothelial cancer. V and J are TRBV7-9 and TRBJ2-1; 7 bases align to TRBD2. CDR3 bases: TGTGCCAGCAGCTTAGCGGGAGGGCCCTCCTACAATGAGCAGTTCTTC. As protein: CASSLAGGPSYNEQFF.